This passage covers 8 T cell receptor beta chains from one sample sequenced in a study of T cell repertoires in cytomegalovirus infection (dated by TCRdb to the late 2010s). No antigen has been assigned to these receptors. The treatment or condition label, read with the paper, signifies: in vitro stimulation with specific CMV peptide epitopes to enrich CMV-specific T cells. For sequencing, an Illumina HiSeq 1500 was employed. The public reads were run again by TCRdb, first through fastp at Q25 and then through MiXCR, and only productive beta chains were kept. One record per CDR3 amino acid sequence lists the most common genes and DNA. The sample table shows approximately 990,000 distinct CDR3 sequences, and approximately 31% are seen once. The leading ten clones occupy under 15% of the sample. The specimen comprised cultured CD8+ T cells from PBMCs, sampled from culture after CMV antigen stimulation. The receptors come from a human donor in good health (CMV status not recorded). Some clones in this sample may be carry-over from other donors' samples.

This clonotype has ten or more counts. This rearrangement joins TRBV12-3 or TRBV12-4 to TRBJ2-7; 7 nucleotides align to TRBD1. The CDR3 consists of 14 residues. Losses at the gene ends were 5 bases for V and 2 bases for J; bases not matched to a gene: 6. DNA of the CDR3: TGTGCCAGCAGTGGGGGACAGACCACCTACGAGCAGTACTTC. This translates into CASSGGQTTYEQYF.

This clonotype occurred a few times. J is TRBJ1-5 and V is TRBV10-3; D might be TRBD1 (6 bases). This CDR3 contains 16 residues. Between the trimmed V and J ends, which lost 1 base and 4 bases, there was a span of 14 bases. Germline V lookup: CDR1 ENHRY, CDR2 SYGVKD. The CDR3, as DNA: TGTGCCATCAGTGAGTTCAGGTCAGGGGCAAATCAGCCCCAGCATTTT. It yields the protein CAISEFRSGANQPQHF.

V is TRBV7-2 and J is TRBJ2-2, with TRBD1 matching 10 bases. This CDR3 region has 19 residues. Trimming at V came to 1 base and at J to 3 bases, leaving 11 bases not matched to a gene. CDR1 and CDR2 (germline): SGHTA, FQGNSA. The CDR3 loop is CASSLVYDAGTGDTGELFF. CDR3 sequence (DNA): TGTGCCAGCAGCTTAGTATATGACGCCGGGACAGGGGACACCGGGGAGCTGTTTTTT.

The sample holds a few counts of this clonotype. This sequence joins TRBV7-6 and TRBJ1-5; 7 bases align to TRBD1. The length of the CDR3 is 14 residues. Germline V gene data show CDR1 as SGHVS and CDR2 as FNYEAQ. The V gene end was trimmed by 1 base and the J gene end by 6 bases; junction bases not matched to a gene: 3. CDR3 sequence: CASSLGDRFQPQHF. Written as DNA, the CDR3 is TGTGCCAGCAGCTTAGGGGACAGATTTCAGCCCCAGCATTTT.

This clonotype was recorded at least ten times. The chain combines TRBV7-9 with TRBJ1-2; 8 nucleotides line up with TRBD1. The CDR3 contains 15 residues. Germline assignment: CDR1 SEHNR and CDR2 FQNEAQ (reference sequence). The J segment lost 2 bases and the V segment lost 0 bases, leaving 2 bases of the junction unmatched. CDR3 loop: CASSLAGQGNYGYTF. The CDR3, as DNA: TGTGCCAGCAGCTTAGCTGGACAGGGAAACTATGGCTACACCTTC.

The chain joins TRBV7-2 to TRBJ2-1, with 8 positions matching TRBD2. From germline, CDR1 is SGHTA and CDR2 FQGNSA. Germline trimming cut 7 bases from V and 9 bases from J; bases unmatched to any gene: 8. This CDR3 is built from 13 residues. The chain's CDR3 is CASTNSRGGEQFF. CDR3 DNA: TGTGCCAGCACCAATAGCCGGGGGGGTGAGCAGTTCTTC.

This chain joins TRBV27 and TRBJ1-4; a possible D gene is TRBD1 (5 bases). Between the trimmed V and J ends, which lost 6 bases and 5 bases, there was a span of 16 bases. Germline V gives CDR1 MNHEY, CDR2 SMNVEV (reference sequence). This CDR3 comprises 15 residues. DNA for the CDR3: TGTGCCAGCAGCCCGACGACAGCCCTGAATGAAAAACTGTTTTTT. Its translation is CASSPTTALNEKLFF.

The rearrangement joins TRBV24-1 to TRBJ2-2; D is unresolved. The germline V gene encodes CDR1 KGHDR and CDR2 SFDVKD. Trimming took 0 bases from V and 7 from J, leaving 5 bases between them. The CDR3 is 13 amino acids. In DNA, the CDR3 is TGTGCCACCAGTGATTTGACGAACGGGGAGCTGTTTTTT. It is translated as CATSDLTNGELFF.